One sample yielded the 8 T cell receptor beta chains listed below, sequenced in a study of T cell repertoires in cytomegalovirus infection. Via MiXCR, TCRdb re-called the reads, giving one row per CDR3 protein. In the table there are about 490,000 distinct CDR3 sequences, approximately 10% of which are singletons. Specimen: PBMCs. These receptors originate from a human donor in good health (CMV status not recorded). Some clones in this sample may be carry-over from other donors' samples.

This clonotype occurred many times. This chain joins TRBV7-9 and TRBJ1-4, with D unclear. V lost 2 bases and J 3 bases, leaving 10 bases between the germline ends. The CDR3 runs to 15 residues. Germline V CDR1 and CDR2: SEHNR, FQNEAQ (reference sequence). The CDR3 reads CASSLPSDPNEKLFF. The CDR3, as DNA: TGTGCCAGCAGCTTACCGTCTGACCCTAATGAAAAACTGTTTTTT. Supplemented by reference TRBV7-9 and TRBJ1-4, the full variable domain reads DTGVSQNPRHKITKRGQNVTFRCDPISEHNRLYWYRQTLGQGPEFLTYFQNEAQLEKSRLLSDRFSAERPKGSFSTLEIQRTEQGDSAMYLCASSLPSDPNEKLFFGSGTQLSVL.

This clonotype was seen many times. This chain joins TRBV28 and TRBJ1-5; D gene ambiguous. The germline gives CDR1 MDHEN, CDR2 SYDVKM. Trimming removed 4 bases from V and 6 bases from J, with 7 bases in between. The CDR3 is 12 residues long. The CDR3 here is CASSSQVQPQHF. CDR3 sequence (DNA): TGTGCCAGCAGTTCTCAAGTTCAGCCCCAGCATTTT.

This clonotype has more than one count but fewer than ten. The genes are TRBV5-1 and TRBJ1-1, with TRBD1 matching 7 bases. Trimming at V came to 4 bases and at J to 0 bases, leaving 9 bases not matched to a gene. This CDR3 region has 16 residues. The germline CDR1 and CDR2 sequences are SGHRS and YFSETQ. This CDR3 reads CASSMGQPILNTEAFF. DNA for the CDR3: TGCGCCAGCAGCATGGGACAGCCTATCCTGAACACTGAAGCTTTCTTT.

This clonotype was seen many times. The V call is TRBV6-1, the J call TRBJ1-2; D not resolved. There are 14 residues in the CDR3. V was trimmed by 6 bases and J by 3 bases, leaving 14 bases between them. Per the germline V gene, CDR1 is MNHNS and CDR2 is SASEGT. Here the CDR3 DNA reads TGTGCCAGCAGCGAGACGCCGGGTGACTATGGCTACACCTTC. It yields the protein CASSETPGDYGYTF.

This clonotype was seen ten or more times. The chain has TRBV7-2 and TRBJ1-5, with D perhaps matching TRBD1 (6 bases). The V gene's germline CDR1 is SGHTA and CDR2 FQGNSA. The ends were cut back, 7 bases at V and 1 base at J, with 11 bases in the middle. The CDR3 extends over 14 amino acids. CDR3 nucleotide sequence: TGTGCCAGCAATAACAGGGCGAGCAATCAGCCCCAGCATTTT. This sequence encodes CASNNRASNQPQHF.

With regard to this clonotype: A much larger clone is a single base away; this may be a read error. The chain recombines TRBV6-5 with TRBJ2-7, with a weak D call TRBD2 (6 bases). Per the germline V gene, CDR1 is MNHEY and CDR2 is SVGAGI. The CDR3 runs 13 residues. The DNA for the CDR3 is TGTGACAGCAGTTCAGGGTTCGGGGGAAAGCAGTACTTC. This gives the protein CDSSSGFGGKQYF.

The table lists this clonotype with a few counts. The chain has TRBV10-3 and TRBJ2-5; 8 positions match TRBD1. This CDR3 spans 16 amino acids. Germline V lookup: CDR1 ENHRY, CDR2 SYGVKD. The ends lost 5 bases at V and 2 bases at J; junction bases unmatched: 10. CDR3 coding DNA: TGTGCCATCAGTAACTCCAGGGGGCTGGGGCAAGAGACCCAGTACTTC. It codes for CAISNSRGLGQETQYF.

This CDR3 is CASSQGPGQGYEQYF. CDR3 sequence (DNA): TGTGCCAGCAGCCAAGGTCCAGGACAGGGCTACGAGCAGTACTTC. This sequence joins TRBV3-1 and TRBJ2-7; 8 nucleotides agree with TRBD1. Germline V gene sequence: CDR1 LGHDT, CDR2 YNNKEL (reference sequence). The CDR3 spans 15 residues. Trimming at V came to 1 base and at J to 3 bases, leaving 5 bases not matched to a gene.